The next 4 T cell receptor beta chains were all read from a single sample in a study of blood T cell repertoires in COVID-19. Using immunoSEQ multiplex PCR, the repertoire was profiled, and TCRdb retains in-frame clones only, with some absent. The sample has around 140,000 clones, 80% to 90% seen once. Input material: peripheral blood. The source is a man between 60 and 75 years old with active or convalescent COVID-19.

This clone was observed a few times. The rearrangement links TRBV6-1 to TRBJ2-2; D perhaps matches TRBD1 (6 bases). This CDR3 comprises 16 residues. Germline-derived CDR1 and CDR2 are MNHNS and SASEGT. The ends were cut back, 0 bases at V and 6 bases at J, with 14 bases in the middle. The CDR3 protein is CASSEASGVGAGELFF. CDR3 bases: TGTGCCAGCAGTGAAGCGTCAGGGGTAGGGGCCGGGGAGCTGTTTTTT.

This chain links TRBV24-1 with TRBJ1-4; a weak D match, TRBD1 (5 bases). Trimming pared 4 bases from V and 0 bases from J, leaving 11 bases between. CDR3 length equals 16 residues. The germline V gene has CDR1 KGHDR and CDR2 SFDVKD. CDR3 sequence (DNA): TGTGCCACCAGTGACGACAGTTGGTCAACTAATGAAAAACTGTTTTTT. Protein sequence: CATSDDSWSTNEKLFF.

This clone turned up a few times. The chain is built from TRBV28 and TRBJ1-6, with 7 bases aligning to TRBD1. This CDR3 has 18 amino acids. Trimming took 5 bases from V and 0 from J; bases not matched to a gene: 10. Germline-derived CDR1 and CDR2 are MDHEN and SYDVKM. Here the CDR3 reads CASSLPTGTSSYNSPLHF. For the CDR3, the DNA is TGTGCCAGCAGTCTCCCGACAGGGACCAGCTCCTATAATTCACCCCTCCACTTT. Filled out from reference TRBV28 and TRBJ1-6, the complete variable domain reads DVKVTQSSRYLVKRTGEKVFLECVQDMDHENMFWYRQDPGLGLRLIYFSYDVKMKEKGDIPEGYSVSREKKERFSLILESASTNQTSMYLCASSLPTGTSSYNSPLHFGNGTRLTVT.

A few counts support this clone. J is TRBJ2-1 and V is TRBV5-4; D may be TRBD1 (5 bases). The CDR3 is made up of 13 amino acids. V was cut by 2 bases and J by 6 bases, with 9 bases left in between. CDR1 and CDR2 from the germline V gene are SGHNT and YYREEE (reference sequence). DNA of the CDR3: TGTGCCAGCAGCTTAAGGCAGGGCAATGAGCAGTTCTTC. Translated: CASSLRQGNEQFF.